One sample yielded the 16 T cell receptor beta chains listed below, sequenced in a study of blood T cell repertoires in COVID-19 (TCRdb year 2020). The protocol used for the library was the immunoSEQ multiplex PCR assay. The table comes from immuneACCESS by way of TCRdb, which keeps in-frame sequences with V and J called. Part of the clones is missing from these tables; in studies checked, under half for an unresolved V gene and the rest for unknown reasons. This sample holds 100,000 or so clones; around 81% were observed only once. About 40% of the sample is taken by the ten largest. Sequencing was performed on peripheral blood. The origin of the receptors is a man older than 75 with acute or convalescent COVID-19.

This chain links TRBV6-2 or TRBV6-3 with TRBJ2-5, with 7 bases aligning to TRBD1. This CDR3 has 15 amino acids. Losses at the gene ends were 2 bases for V and 5 bases for J; bases not matched to a gene: 8. The V gene's germline CDR1 is MNHEY and CDR2 SVGEGT. Here the CDR3 DNA reads TGTGCCAGCAGTTACCAACAGGGGACCCACGAGACCCAGTACTTC. Encoded protein: CASSYQQGTHETQYF.

The chain uses TRBV7-9 and TRBJ2-5; TRBD2 agrees at 9 bases. This CDR3 has 17 residues. Germline CDR1 is SEHNR and CDR2 is FQNEAQ (reference sequence). V lost 1 base, J lost 4 bases, and 10 bases stayed unmatched. DNA for the CDR3: TGTGCCAGCAGCTTAGGACGACTAGCGGAGAGGGCAGAGACCCAGTACTTC. Its protein product is CASSLGRLAERAETQYF. Complete variable domain (other parts from reference TRBV7-9 and TRBJ2-5): DTGVSQNPRHKITKRGQNVTFRCDPISEHNRLYWYRQTLGQGPEFLTYFQNEAQLEKSRLLSDRFSAERPKGSFSTLEIQRTEQGDSAMYLCASSLGRLAERAETQYFGPGTRLLVL.

The chain uses TRBV6-6 and TRBJ1-6, with 11 nucleotides matching TRBD1. V lost 6 bases to trimming and J lost 6 bases; unmatched junction nucleotides: 7. This CDR3 is built from 16 residues. The germline V gene has CDR1 MNHNY and CDR2 SVGAGI (reference sequence). CDR3 residues: CASSTGTGGGNSPLHF. CDR3 in DNA: TGTGCCAGCAGCACCGGGACAGGGGGGGGTAATTCACCCCTCCACTTT.

This clone was seen once. This sequence joins TRBV6-5 and TRBJ1-5, with a weak D call TRBD1 (5 bases). In germline, CDR1 is MNHEY, CDR2 SVGAGI. The CDR3 contains 15 residues. Trimming took 6 bases from V and 2 from J, leaving 14 bases between them. In nucleotides, the CDR3 is TGTGCCAGCAGAAGACAGTGGCGAGGCAATCAGCCCCAGCATTTT. It translates to CASRRQWRGNQPQHF.

The rearrangement joins TRBV5-1 to TRBJ2-5; 9 bases fit TRBD1. The V gene's germline CDR1 is SGHRS and CDR2 YFSETQ. After removal of 4 bases from V and 4 bases from J, the junction contained 14 bases not matched to a gene. The CDR3 is 17 residues long. The CDR3 DNA reads TGCGCCAGCAGCCCCTCCCCCGGGACAGGGTCAGGAGAGACCCAGTACTTC. Its translation: CASSPSPGTGSGETQYF.

The chain couples TRBV6-5 to TRBJ2-1, with 12 positions matching TRBD2. This CDR3 spans 15 amino acids. Germline-derived CDR1 and CDR2 are MNHEY and SVGAGI. V lost 7 bases, J lost 7 bases, and 8 bases stayed unmatched. The CDR3 DNA reads TGTGCCAGCAACAAACTAGCGGGAGGAATTAATGAGCAGTTCTTC. This gives the protein CASNKLAGGINEQFF.

The chain uses TRBV4-1 and TRBJ2-1, with TRBD2 identical over 7 bases. This CDR3 spans 14 amino acids. Trimming at V came to 8 bases and at J to 12 bases, leaving 16 bases not matched to a gene. Germline values: CDR1 MGHRA, CDR2 YSYEKL. This CDR3 is CASAAADGGGGQFF. CDR3 in DNA: TGCGCCAGCGCCGCGGCGGATGGTGGCGGGGGGCAGTTCTTC.

The V call is TRBV19, the J call TRBJ2-7; 7 positions match TRBD2. The CDR3 is made up of 15 amino acids. Trimming at V came to 0 bases and at J to 0 bases, leaving 2 bases not matched to a gene. Germline V gene data show CDR1 as LNHDA and CDR2 as SQIVND (reference sequence). The CDR3 coding sequence is TGTGCCAGTAGTATAGAGGGCGGGAGCTCCTACGAGCAGTACTTC. It translates to CASSIEGGSSYEQYF.

The gene calls are TRBV5-6 and TRBJ2-7; D gene uncertain. V was pared by 0 bases and J by 0 bases, with 16 bases between. Germline CDR1 reads SGHDT; CDR2 reads YYEEEE. The length of the CDR3 is 17 residues. The DNA of the CDR3 is TGTGCCAGCAGCTTGGTAATTGCGTCTTCCGCCTCCTACGAGCAGTACTTC. Its protein product is CASSLVIASSASYEQYF.

This sequence joins TRBV25-1 and TRBJ2-1; 9 bases line up with TRBD1. J was trimmed by 4 bases and V by 6 bases; bases with no gene match: 7. The CDR3 is 15 amino acids. Germline lookup yields CDR1 MGHDK and CDR2 SYGVNS. As DNA, the CDR3 is TGTGCCAGCAGCTCAAACAGGGGGCCTTACAATGAGCAGTTCTTC. Translation gives CASSSNRGPYNEQFF.

In this sample, this clone turned up a few times. The CDR3: CASSHGDRGNTEAFF. Here the CDR3 DNA reads TGTGCCAGCAGCCATGGCGACAGGGGGAACACTGAAGCTTTCTTT. This rearrangement joins TRBV3-1 (or the pseudogene TRBV3-2) to TRBJ1-1, with 8 bases fitting TRBD1. V shed 3 bases, J shed 1 base, and the junction held 4 bases outside the gene matches. The length of the CDR3 is 15 residues. Per germline, CDR1 LGHDT and CDR2 YNNKEL (reference sequence).

The chain has TRBV6-4 and TRBJ2-3; 9 positions agree with TRBD2. The CDR3 has 14 amino acids. V was clipped by 8 bases and J by 7 bases; unmatched bases: 10. Germline CDR1 is MRHNA and CDR2 is SNTAGT. The CDR3 DNA reads TGTGCCAGCTCCCCGCAGCGGGGGGCGAATACGCAGTATTTT. It yields the protein CASSPQRGANTQYF.

The J gene is TRBJ2-5, the V gene TRBV29-1, with D possibly TRBD2 on 6 matching bases. Germline V gene lookup returns CDR1 SQVTM and CDR2 ANQGSEA. This CDR3 has 14 residues. Trimming stripped 6 bases from V and 5 bases from J, with 19 bases between. This CDR3 reads CSVPERAVSETQYF. DNA for the CDR3: TGCAGCGTGCCGGAGCGGGCTGTTTCGGAGACCCAGTACTTC.

The rearrangement uses TRBV5-1 and TRBJ1-2; no reliable D call. The length of the CDR3 is 12 residues. Trimming removed 2 bases at V and 8 bases at J, with 10 bases between. Germline V lookup: CDR1 SGHRS, CDR2 YFSETQ. Here the CDR3 DNA reads TGCGCCAGCAGCTTTGGACTCCAGGGCTACACCTTC. This encodes CASSFGLQGYTF.

With respect to this clone: Germline is not matched at one junction end, which may reflect a read error. The genes are TRBV28 and TRBJ2-6, with unresolved D. Germline CDR1 and CDR2: MDHEN and SYDVKM. The CDR3 totals 16 residues. The CDR3 loop reads CATSLRGRAGANVLTF. For the CDR3, the DNA is TGTGCCACCAGTTTAAGAGGCCGGGCTGGGGCCAACGTCCTGACTTTC.

This sequence joins TRBV6-6 and TRBJ1-1; 7 nucleotides align to TRBD1. Germline lookup yields CDR1 MNHNY and CDR2 SVGAGI (reference sequence). V trimming: 7 bases; J trimming: 1 base; junction bases outside the gene matches: 9. The CDR3 covers 15 residues. CDR3 loop: CASTRTGRGNTEAFF. The CDR3 nucleotides read TGTGCCAGCACAAGGACAGGAAGGGGGAACACTGAAGCTTTCTTT.